This entry lists 27 T cell receptor beta chains sequenced from one sample in a study of neurological immune-mediated disorders (dated by TCRdb to between 2019 and 2020). Libraries were made using 5' RACE. For sequencing, an Illumina HiSeq 2500 was employed. TCRdb cleaned the public reads at Q25 with fastp, built clones with MiXCR and kept in-frame beta chains. Rows with a matching CDR3 protein are joined into one entry that keeps the most common DNA and genes. Recorded for this sample are around 48,000 distinct CDR3 sequences; 10% of them occurred a single time. Together, the top ten hold approximately 21% of the sample. The sequencing sample was made of PBMCs. The receptors originated from a middle-aged woman with HTLV-1-associated myelopathy (HAM/TSP).

This rearrangement joins TRBV18 to TRBJ2-1, with D perhaps assigned TRBD1 or TRBD2 (5 bases each). Germline V gene sequence: CDR1 KGHSH, CDR2 LQKENI. Trimming cost V 5 bases and J 2 bases, with 13 bases left between them. The CDR3 has 15 residues. In DNA form, the CDR3 reads TGTGCCAGCTCAGCCGGGACGCCGCCCTACAATGAGCAGTTCTTC. It yields the protein CASSAGTPPYNEQFF. The complete variable domain, with remaining parts taken from reference TRBV18 and TRBJ2-1, reads NAGVMQNPRHLVRRRGQEARLRCSPMKGHSHVYWYRQLPEEGLKFMVYLQKENIIDESGMPKERFSAEFPKEGPSILRIQQVVRGDSAAYFCASSAGTPPYNEQFFGPGTRLTVL.

This clonotype showed up many times. The CDR3 reads CATSDRDTDTQYF. The CDR3, as DNA: TGTGCCACCAGTGACAGGGATACAGATACGCAGTATTTT. The chain combines TRBV24-1 with TRBJ2-3, with D tentatively TRBD1 (5 bases). Germline-derived CDR1 and CDR2 are KGHDR and SFDVKD. The V end was cut by 4 bases, the J end by 3 bases, with 7 bases between. CDR3 length: 13 amino acids.

In its sample, this clonotype was seen many times. V gene TRBV4-3 combines with J gene TRBJ2-4; either TRBD1 or TRBD2 may fit D (5 bases each). Trimming pared 5 bases from V and 5 bases from J, leaving 16 bases between. The germline CDR1 and CDR2 sequences are LGHNA and YSLEER. The CDR3 totals 15 residues. CDR3 residues: CASSLMPGPENIQYF. The CDR3 DNA reads as TGCGCCAGCAGCTTGATGCCGGGACCGGAAAACATTCAGTACTTC.

This clonotype was counted ten times or more. This sequence joins TRBV5-1 and TRBJ2-2; 9 bases agree with TRBD1. With 4 bases clipped from V and 2 bases from J, the junction kept 6 bases outside the gene matches. CDR3 length: 16 amino acids. Per germline, CDR1 SGHRS and CDR2 YFSETQ. The CDR3 sequence is CASSGSGQGNTGELFF. CDR3 sequence (DNA): TGCGCCAGCAGCGGTTCGGGACAGGGAAACACCGGGGAGCTGTTTTTT.

This clonotype was observed many times. The rearrangement uses TRBV29-1 and TRBJ2-1, with D perhaps assigned TRBD1 or TRBD2 (6 bases each). V shed 4 bases and J shed 4 bases, with 32 bases lying between them. CDR1 is SQVTM, CDR2 ANQGSEA, per germline. CDR3 length equals 20 residues. The CDR3 sequence: CSVGGPITGKRGKVYNEQFF. In DNA form, the CDR3 reads TGCAGCGTTGGGGGGCCAATAACAGGGAAGCGCGGGAAGGTATACAATGAGCAGTTCTTC.

This clonotype has a count of ten or more. The chain combines TRBV7-2 with TRBJ1-5; TRBD1 agrees at 7 bases. This CDR3 comprises 18 residues. J lost 5 bases, V lost 0 bases, and 13 bases had no gene match. The germline CDR1 and CDR2 sequences are SGHTA and FQGNSA. Here the CDR3 DNA reads TGTGCCAGCAGCTTAGCGATGGAGGCCAGGGGGATGGATCAGCCCCAGCATTTT. Translation gives CASSLAMEARGMDQPQHF.

This clonotype was counted many times. The rearrangement links TRBV6-4 to TRBJ2-1; D is possibly TRBD2 (7 bases). Germline V gene sequence: CDR1 MRHNA, CDR2 SNTAGT. V gave up 4 bases and J gave up 9 bases, with 13 bases separating them. The CDR3 runs to 13 residues. The CDR3, as DNA: TGTGCCAGCAGTGCGAGGGGGGAGGGTGAGCAGTTCTTC. As protein: CASSARGEGEQFF.

This clonotype was counted at least ten times. This chain joins TRBV29-1 and TRBJ2-3; 15 positions agree with TRBD2. The CDR3 totals 17 residues. Per the germline V gene, CDR1 is SQVTM and CDR2 is ANQGSEA. After removal of 6 bases from V and 2 bases from J, the junction contained 9 bases not matched to a gene. For the CDR3, the DNA is TGCAGCGTGACTGGGACTAGCGGGGGGCCCACCACAGATACGCAGTATTTT. Protein: CSVTGTSGGPTTDTQYF.

This clonotype was counted ten times or more. The V call is TRBV6-2 or TRBV6-3, the J call TRBJ1-4, with D hard to call. CDR1 is MNHEY and CDR2 is SVGEGT in the germline V gene. This CDR3 region has 14 residues. The V end lost 8 bases, the J end lost 5 bases, and 15 bases lay between the germline ends. CDR3 sequence: CASGHRLPNEKLFF. The CDR3 bases are TGTGCCAGCGGTCACAGATTACCAAATGAAAAACTGTTTTTT.

The rearrangement uses TRBV5-5 and TRBJ2-3, with a tentative D call TRBD2 (6 bases). The germline gives CDR1 SGHKS, CDR2 YYEKEE (reference sequence). This CDR3 contains 19 residues. Trimming cost V 3 bases and J 0 bases, with 23 bases left between them. This CDR3 reads CASSWIRTIGVFSTDTQYF. CDR3 DNA: TGTGCCAGCAGCTGGATCCGGACTATCGGGGTGTTTAGCACAGATACGCAGTATTTT. The variable domain in full, completed from reference TRBV5-5 and TRBJ2-3, reads DAGVTQSPTHLIKTRGQQVTLRCSPISGHKSVSWYQQVLGQGPQFIFQYYEKEERGRGNFPDRFSARQFPNYSSELNVNALLLGDSALYLCASSWIRTIGVFSTDTQYFGPGTRLTVL.

The chain carries TRBV6-1 and TRBJ1-1; no definite D call. CDR3 length: 13 amino acids. Trimming removed 11 bases at V and 8 bases at J, with 21 bases between. Germline V gives CDR1 MNHNS, CDR2 SASEGT. CDR3 nucleotides: TGTGCCTCTAAGACGGTTGAGGGCAGCGAAGCTTTCTTT. This translates into CASKTVEGSEAFF.

The sample holds many counts of this clonotype. The gene calls are TRBV20-1 and TRBJ1-1; weak D call: TRBD1 (5 bases). V lost 0 bases and J 10 bases, leaving 12 bases between the germline ends. There are 12 residues in the CDR3. The germline V gene encodes CDR1 DFQATT and CDR2 SNEGSKA (reference sequence). The CDR3 spells CSARDQGSRAFF. CDR3 nucleotide sequence: TGCAGTGCTAGAGATCAGGGCTCGAGAGCTTTCTTT.

Remarks on this clonotype: A much larger clone lies a single base off, so this may be a read error. The chain combines TRBV11-3 with TRBJ2-7; no clear D. CDR3 length equals 13 residues. Trimming removed 5 bases at V and 6 bases at J, with 14 bases between. Germline values: CDR1 SGHNT, CDR2 YENEEA. The CDR3 protein is CASSTTVSREQYF. The CDR3 DNA sequence: TGTGCCAGCAGCACTACAGTGTCTCGCGAGCAGTACTTC.

Comment on this clonotype: With a much larger clone just one base away, this may be a read error. V usage is TRBV5-5 and J usage is TRBJ1-1, with D unresolved. Looked up from germline, CDR1 is SGHKS and CDR2 is YYEKEE (reference sequence). Trimming shortened V by 0 bases and J by 4 bases, and 10 bases separated the two germline ends. CDR3 size: 14 residues. CDR3 amino acids: CASSLGFWGTEAFF. CDR3 sequence (DNA): TGTGCCAGCAGCTTGGGATTCTGGGGCACTGAAGCTTTCTTT. Filled out from reference TRBV5-5 and TRBJ1-1, the complete variable domain reads DAGVTQSPTHLIKTRGQQVTLRCSPISGHKSVSWYQQVLGQGPQFIFQYYEKEERGRGNFPDRFSARQFPNYSSELNVNALLLGDSALYLCASSLGFWGTEAFFGQGTRLTVV.

This clonotype was counted many times. This rearrangement joins TRBV5-1 to TRBJ2-7; TRBD1 is a possible D gene (6 bases). The V end was cut by 1 base, the J end by 2 bases, with 7 bases between. The CDR3 is 13 residues long. Germline CDR1 and CDR2: SGHRS and YFSETQ. Here the CDR3 DNA reads TGCGCCAGCAGCTTGAACAGGGCCTACGAGCAGTACTTC. Residues: CASSLNRAYEQYF. The whole variable domain, remainder taken from reference TRBV5-1 and TRBJ2-7, is KAGVTQTPRYLIKTRGQQVTLSCSPISGHRSVSWYQQTPGQGLQFLFEYFSETQRNKGNFPGRFSGRQFSNSRSEMNVSTLELGDSALYLCASSLNRAYEQYFGPGTRLTVT.

This clonotype was counted ten times or more. The rearrangement uses TRBV5-1 and TRBJ2-3; 9 nucleotides line up with TRBD2. The CDR3 runs to 15 residues. The J segment lost 4 bases and the V segment lost 2 bases, leaving 5 bases of the junction unmatched. Germline CDR1 SGHRS, CDR2 YFSETQ. CDR3 nucleotide sequence: TGCGCCAGCAGCTTCCGCGGGAGGGCTTCAGATACGCAGTATTTT. It is translated as CASSFRGRASDTQYF.

There are many counts of this clonotype. The chain links TRBV5-6 to TRBJ1-2; weak D call: TRBD1 (6 bases). The CDR3 length is 13 residues. Trimming pared 4 bases from V and 5 bases from J, leaving 12 bases between. Germline V CDR1 and CDR2: SGHDT, YYEEEE. The CDR3: CASSHGQLYGYTF. The CDR3 bases are TGTGCCAGCAGCCACGGACAGCTATATGGCTACACCTTC.

Many counts were recorded for this clonotype. The chain joins TRBV5-1 to TRBJ2-1; D assignment may be TRBD1 or TRBD2 (5 bases each). The CDR3 consists of 14 residues. CDR1 and CDR2 from the germline V gene are SGHRS and YFSETQ. V lost 3 bases and J lost 8, with 15 bases in between. The CDR3 spells CASSSRALGDEQFF. As DNA, the CDR3 is TGCGCCAGCAGCTCCCGGGCCCTGGGGGATGAGCAGTTCTTC.

Worth noting for this clonotype: A single base separates this from a much larger clone, so it may be a read error. The chain combines TRBV6-2 or TRBV6-3 with TRBJ2-1, with 8 positions matching TRBD2. Looked up from germline, CDR1 is MNHEY and CDR2 is SVGEGT. This CDR3 has 15 amino acids. The V segment lost 5 bases and the J segment 8 bases; nucleotides outside the gene matches: 11. CDR3 sequence: CASSTPAGGFYEQFF. CDR3 sequence (DNA): TGTGCCAGCAGTACGCCCGCGGGGGGCTTCTATGAGCAGTTCTTC.

This clonotype was seen repeatedly, ten times or more. The chain carries TRBV9 and TRBJ2-7; the match to TRBD2 covers 10 bases. Trimming at V came to 1 base and at J to 4 bases, leaving 2 bases not matched to a gene. The CDR3 runs 14 residues. CDR1 and CDR2 from the germline V gene are SGDLS and YYNGEE. DNA for the CDR3: TGTGCCAGCAGCGTACTAGCGGGGGAGTACGAGCAGTACTTC. Amino acids: CASSVLAGEYEQYF.

There are many counts of this clonotype. The junction differs from germline at one of its ends, possibly a read error. This sequence joins TRBV18 and TRBJ2-2; 7 nucleotides line up with TRBD1. Germline V gene data show CDR1 as KGHSH and CDR2 as LQKENI. The CDR3 has 15 residues. This CDR3 reads CASLPDRANTGELFF. The DNA of the CDR3 is TGTGCCAGCTTACCAGACAGGGCGAACACCGGGGAGCTGTTTTTT.

At least ten counts were recorded for this clonotype. The J gene is TRBJ1-2, the V gene TRBV7-2; 7 bases fit TRBD1. V was pared by 0 bases and J by 7 bases, with 5 bases of the junction left unmatched. The CDR3 totals 14 residues. Germline CDR1 reads SGHTA; CDR2 reads FQGNSA. CDR3 nucleotides: TGTGCCAGCAGCTTAGCTGGACAGGCAAGTGGCTACACCTTC. Residues: CASSLAGQASGYTF.

This clonotype was seen at least ten times. This sequence joins TRBV5-1 and TRBJ2-3; D may correspond to TRBD1 or TRBD2 (5 bases each). The V gene's germline CDR1 is SGHRS and CDR2 YFSETQ. The V end was cut by 4 bases, the J end by 5 bases, with 11 bases between. The CDR3 consists of 13 residues. For the CDR3, the DNA is TGCGCCAGCAGCCCCGGGACCCAAGATACGCAGTATTTT. Translating it yields CASSPGTQDTQYF.

In its sample, this clonotype was seen many times. V and J are TRBV5-1 and TRBJ2-5, with TRBD2 identical over 13 bases. The junction had 2 bases not matched to a gene; V was cut back by 4 bases and J by 5 bases. The length of the CDR3 is 14 residues. The germline CDR1 and CDR2 sequences are SGHRS and YFSETQ. The CDR3 DNA reads as TGCGCCAGCAGCCCGGGACTAGCGGGGGAGACCCAGTACTTC. The encoded protein is CASSPGLAGETQYF.

There are many counts of this clonotype. The V call is TRBV5-6, the J call TRBJ1-4; no clear D. The V end was cut by 4 bases, the J end by 3 bases, with 10 bases between. Germline V gene lookup returns CDR1 SGHDT and CDR2 YYEEEE. The CDR3 extends over 14 amino acids. The CDR3 reads CASSNWVANEKLFF. CDR3 DNA: TGTGCCAGCAGCAACTGGGTGGCTAATGAAAAACTGTTTTTT. Looking up the rest from reference TRBV5-6 and TRBJ1-4 gives the full variable domain: DAGVTQSPTHLIKTRGQQVTLRCSPKSGHDTVSWYQQALGQGPQFIFQYYEEEERQRGNFPDRFSGHQFPNYSSELNVNALLLGDSALYLCASSNWVANEKLFFGSGTQLSVL.

This clonotype was counted ten times or more. The rearrangement uses TRBV4-3 and TRBJ2-4, with D possibly TRBD1 on 6 matching bases. CDR1 is LGHNA, CDR2 YSLEER, per germline. CDR3 length equals 13 residues. V was cut by 4 bases and J by 12 bases, with 16 bases left in between. The CDR3 protein is CASSRQTGGRQYF. CDR3 coding DNA: TGCGCCAGCAGCCGACAGACAGGTGGCCGTCAGTACTTC.

This clonotype appeared many times. This chain links TRBV2 with TRBJ2-3, with a weak D call TRBD2 (5 bases). From germline, CDR1 is SNHLY and CDR2 FYNNEI. The V and J ends lost 2 bases and 1 base respectively, with 13 bases between them. The length of the CDR3 is 16 residues. DNA of the CDR3: TGTGCCAGCAGTGAAATGGACTCTGGGGGCACAGATACGCAGTATTTT. Encoded protein: CASSEMDSGGTDTQYF.